A selection of T cell receptor beta chains follows, all from one sample in a study of OX40 agonist ivuxolimab in advanced cancers. Repertoires were generated with immunoSEQ multiplex PCR, while TCRdb's copy carries only in-frame clones and drops some. This table has 57,000 or so clones, around 86% appearing once. Sample: CD4+ or CD8+ T cells sorted from blood, taken in a trial of the OX40 agonist ivuxolimab. Receptor source: an adult with an advanced solid tumor such as melanoma, head and neck, liver or kidney cancer. Both conserved end residues are part of each CDR3. The order of the fields is J gene, V gene, D gene, clone size, CDR3 protein, CDR3 DNA. The D gene is left open where the match is weak. Size tells how often a clone was seen (once, few, many) or the class of an expanded clone, and some rows leave it out.

TRBJ1-2,TRBV30,-,once,CAWSGSVAFYGYTF,TGTGCCTGGAGTGGATCGGTAGCCTTCTATGGCTACACCTTC
TRBJ2-1,TRBV6-1,TRBD1,-,CASSEGWTGRYPRVVVF,TGTGCCAGCAGTGAAGGCTGGACAGGAAGGTACCCCCGGGTTGTGGTCTTC
TRBJ1-1,TRBV6-5,-,once,CASSQGPEAFF,TGTGCCAGCAGCCAGGGGCCTGAAGCTTTCTTT
TRBJ2-1,TRBV19,-,-,CASSWGETYNEQFF,TGTGCCAGTAGTTGGGGGGAGACCTACAATGAGCAGTTCTTC
TRBJ2-3,TRBV4-1,-,few,CASSPFGAARGTDTQYF,TGCGCCAGCAGCCCGTTCGGGGCAGCCAGAGGCACAGATACGCAGTATTTT
TRBJ2-5,TRBV29-1,TRBD2,-,CSVEDGSGVVETQYF,TGCAGCGTTGAAGATGGTAGCGGGGTCGTCGAGACCCAGTACTTC
TRBJ2-7,TRBV21-1,-,-,CASSKAEGNGQGYEQYF,TGTGCCAGCAGCAAAGCGGAGGGGAACGGACAGGGCTACGAGCAGTACTTC
TRBJ1-1,TRBV7-9,-,-,CASGASANTEAFF,TGTGCCAGCGGGGCTTCAGCGAACACTGAAGCTTTCTTT
TRBJ1-5,TRBV4-1,-,-,CASSHPVGKRSDQPQHF,TGCGCCAGCAGCCACCCCGTAGGAAAGAGGTCTGATCAGCCCCAGCATTTT
TRBJ1-5,TRBV7-2,-,-,CASSAIDTRDQPQHF,TGTGCCAGCAGCGCCATAGACACCCGAGATCAGCCCCAGCATTTT
TRBJ2-7,TRBV30,TRBD2,-,CAWRTSGGPEQYF,TGTGCCTGGAGGACTAGCGGGGGTCCCGAGCAGTACTTC
TRBJ1-1,TRBV25-1,-,-,CASSASWVGAFF,TGTGCCAGCAGTGCGTCGTGGGTTGGAGCTTTCTTT
TRBJ2-5,TRBV2,-,-,CAAPEGETQYF,TGTGCCGCCCCAGAGGGGGAGACCCAGTACTTC
TRBJ2-4,TRBV7-2,-,few,CASSIDRSIQYF,TGTGCCAGCAGCATCGACAGGTCCATTCAGTACTTC
TRBJ2-5,TRBV5-1,-,-,CASSSGVQETQYF,TGCGCCAGCAGCTCGGGCGTCCAAGAGACCCAGTACTTC
TRBJ1-4,TRBV30,-,-,CAWSVLGGEKLFF,TGTGCCTGGAGTGTACTGGGTGGTGAAAAACTGTTTTTT
TRBJ1-2,TRBV28,-,-,CARGDADFGYTF,TGTGCCAGGGGCGATGCTGATTTTGGCTACACCTTC
TRBJ2-4,TRBV4-3,-,-,CASSQDPRDPTKNIQYF,TGCGCCAGCAGCCAAGATCCAAGGGACCCCACCAAAAACATTCAGTACTTC
TRBJ2-3,TRBV2,-,-,CASSGWGTDTQYF,TGTGCCAGCAGTGGGTGGGGCACAGATACGCAGTATTTT
TRBJ2-7,TRBV6-5,-,-,CASMPGEVSSYEQYF,TGTGCCAGCATGCCCGGTGAGGTAAGCTCCTACGAGCAGTACTTC
TRBJ1-5,TRBV5-1,-,-,CASSFEGTQPQHF,TGCGCCAGCAGCTTCGAGGGAACTCAGCCCCAGCATTTT
TRBJ2-1,TRBV7-6,-,-,CASSADPETTRYNEQFF,TGTGCCAGCAGCGCCGACCCTGAAACCACGAGATACAATGAGCAGTTCTTC
TRBJ1-2,TRBV29-1,TRBD1,-,CSVDSGQGGYGYTF,TGCAGCGTTGATTCTGGACAGGGAGGATATGGCTACACCTTC
TRBJ2-5,TRBV18,-,-,CASSPRSTEETQYF,TGTGCCAGCTCACCAAGAAGCACCGAAGAGACCCAGTACTTC
TRBJ2-7,TRBV5-4,TRBD2,-,CASSLGGGDYEQYF,TGTGCCAGCAGCTTGGGTGGGGGGGACTACGAGCAGTACTTC
TRBJ2-3,TRBV7-8,TRBD1,-,CASSPGQGAQYF,TGTGCCAGCAGCCCGGGACAGGGAGCGCAGTATTTT
TRBJ2-3,TRBV19,-,-,CASSTGYWATDTQYF,TGTGCCAGTAGCACAGGGTATTGGGCCACAGATACGCAGTATTTT
TRBJ1-2,TRBV5-6,-,-,CASTPDNYGYTF,TGTGCCAGCACCCCAGATAACTATGGCTACACCTTC
TRBJ2-7,TRBV7-3,-,-,CASSLDPSSYEQYF,TGTGCCAGCAGCTTAGACCCAAGCTCCTACGAGCAGTACTTC
TRBJ1-1,TRBV18,-,-,CASSSREGRGNTEAFF,TGTGCCAGCTCATCGCGGGAGGGGCGGGGGAACACTGAAGCTTTCTTT
TRBJ1-6,TRBV30,-,once,CAWSLNSPLHF,TGTGCCTGGAGTCTCAATTCACCCCTCCACTTT
TRBJ1-2,TRBV7-9,-,few,CASSPEGGYTF,TGTGCCAGCAGCCCCGAAGGAGGCTACACCTTC
TRBJ1-2,TRBV19,TRBD1,-,CASTVDRDNYGYTF,TGTGCCAGTACCGTGGACAGGGATAACTATGGCTACACCTTC
TRBJ2-7,TRBV29-1,TRBD1,-,CSARRTGGYEQYF,TGCAGCGCCCGAAGGACAGGGGGCTACGAGCAGTACTTC
TRBJ1-4,TRBV18,TRBD1,-,CASSQTGGENEKLFF,TGTGCCAGCTCCCAAACAGGGGGTGAAAATGAAAAACTGTTTTTT
TRBJ1-4,TRBV25-1,-,-,CASSEGRLATNEKLFF,TGTGCCAGCAGTGAGGGCAGGCTCGCAACTAATGAAAAACTGTTTTTT
TRBJ1-3,TRBV6-5,-,-,CASSYSGAGNTIYF,TGTGCCAGCAGTTACTCAGGGGCTGGAAACACCATATATTTT
TRBJ2-5,TRBV28,TRBD1,-,CASSGRQGGETQYF,TGTGCCAGCAGCGGCCGACAGGGTGGGGAGACCCAGTACTTC
TRBJ2-1,TRBV7-5,-,-,CARSIPQGDEQFF,TGTGCCAGAAGCATTCCTCAGGGGGATGAGCAGTTCTTC
TRBJ2-3,TRBV5-1,TRBD2,-,CASSSGLAGGTDTQYF,TGCGCCAGCAGCTCGGGACTAGCGGGGGGCACAGATACGCAGTATTTT
TRBJ1-2,TRBV5-6,TRBD1,-,CASSPNPRQGRALYGYTF,TGTGCCAGCAGCCCAAACCCCCGACAGGGCCGGGCCCTCTATGGCTACACCTTC